The rows below give T cell receptor beta chains drawn from one sample of a study of blood T cell repertoires in COVID-19. The data were produced by immunoSEQ multiplex PCR, yet TCRdb's version contains in-frame clones alone and is incomplete. The sample yields 220,000 or so clones, about 85% seen once. Sequencing was performed on peripheral blood. The receptor set was obtained from a woman aged 45-59 years with COVID-19, enrolled during active disease. Both conserved end residues are part of each CDR3. D genes are given only for firm matches. The size of a clone is reported for some rows only, either as once, few or many, or as a class for expanded clones.

j_call	v_call	clone_size	d_call	cdr3_aa	cdr3_nt
TRBJ2-3	TRBV19	.	.	CASSMEAESTDTQYF	TGTGCCAGTAGTATGGAGGCCGAAAGTACAGATACGCAGTATTTT
TRBJ1-5	TRBV6-2/TRBV6-3	few	.	CASSKNPGNQPQHF	TGTGCCAGCAGTAAGAACCCAGGGAATCAGCCCCAGCATTTT
TRBJ2-6	TRBV28	.	.	CASPGDSGANVLTF	TGTGCCTCACCGGGCGACAGTGGGGCCAACGTCCTGACTTTC
TRBJ1-1	TRBV6-5	.	.	CASRPGEAFF	TGTGCCAGCAGACCAGGGGAAGCTTTCTTT
TRBJ1-2	TRBV6-5	.	TRBD1	CARRDRLGSYTF	TGTGCCAGGAGGGACAGGCTGGGGAGCTACACCTTC
TRBJ1-1	TRBV12-5	.	.	CASGYGGWNTEAFF	TGTGCTAGTGGCTACGGAGGGTGGAACACTGAAGCTTTCTTT
TRBJ2-3	TRBV3-1/TRBV3-2	.	TRBD2	CASSQVGGAGATDTQYF	TGTGCCAGCAGCCAAGTCGGGGGAGCGGGGGCCACAGATACGCAGTATTTT
TRBJ2-3	TRBV11-3	.	.	CASSLLASDTQYF	TGTGCCAGCAGCTTACTAGCATCAGATACGCAGTATTTT
TRBJ2-3	TRBV30	.	.	CAWGTGTDTQYF	TGTGCCTGGGGAACGGGAACAGATACGCAGTATTTT
TRBJ2-1	TRBV5-4	.	TRBD1	CASSLGQGTQQVEQFF	TGTGCCAGCAGCTTGGGACAGGGAACCCAACAAGTTGAGCAGTTCTTC